Included here is one T cell receptor beta chain sequence, with context. Profiled with immunoSEQ multiplex PCR; TCRdb holds only in-frame clones, not every one. The sample includes 150,000 or so clones, approximately 79% of them seen just once. The data stem from a study of blood T cell repertoires in COVID-19. Study overall: COVID-19 samples, acute and convalescent, were from the United States, Italy and Spain.

Trimming stripped 3 bases from V and 10 bases from J, with 16 bases between. Looked up from germline, CDR1 is MDHEN and CDR2 is SYDVKM. The CDR3 covers 15 residues. The sequencing input was peripheral blood. This receptor was identified in a woman of 80 years or more with acute or convalescent COVID-19. This chain connects TRBV28 to TRBJ1-6; D perhaps matches TRBD1 (6 bases). The CDR3 nucleotides are TGTGCCAGCAGTTTGGAGACAGGCTATAGATCACCCCTCCACTTT. This translates into CASSLETGYRSPLHF.